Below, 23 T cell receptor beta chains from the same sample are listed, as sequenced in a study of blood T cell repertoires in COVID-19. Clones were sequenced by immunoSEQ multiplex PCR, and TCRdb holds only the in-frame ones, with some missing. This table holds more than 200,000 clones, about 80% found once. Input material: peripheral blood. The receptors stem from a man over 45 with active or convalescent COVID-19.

The CDR3 is CASSPQKRTGQETQYF. In nucleotides, the CDR3 is TGTGCCAGTAGTCCACAGAAGCGGACGGGGCAAGAGACCCAGTACTTC. The chain combines TRBV19 with TRBJ2-5; tentatively, D is TRBD2 (5 bases). V lost 5 bases to trimming and J lost 2 bases, with 18 bases between them. CDR3 length equals 16 residues. Germline-derived CDR1 and CDR2 are LNHDA and SQIVND (reference sequence).

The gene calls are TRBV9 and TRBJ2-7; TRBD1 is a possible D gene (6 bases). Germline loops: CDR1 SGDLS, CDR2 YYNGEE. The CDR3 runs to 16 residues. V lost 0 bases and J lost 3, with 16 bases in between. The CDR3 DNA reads TGTGCCAGCAGCGTAGGAATACAGGGTATAAGCTACGAGCAGTACTTC. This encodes CASSVGIQGISYEQYF.

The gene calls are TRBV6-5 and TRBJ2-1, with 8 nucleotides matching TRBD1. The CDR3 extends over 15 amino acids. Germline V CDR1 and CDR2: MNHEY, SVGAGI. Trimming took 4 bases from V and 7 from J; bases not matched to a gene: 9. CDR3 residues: CASSFLQGAKNEQFF. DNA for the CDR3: TGTGCCAGCAGTTTCTTGCAGGGGGCGAAGAATGAGCAGTTCTTC.

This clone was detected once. Here the CDR3 DNA reads TGTGCCAGCAGCTTCCCCGGGACTAGCGGGGGATTTTACAATGAGCAGTTCTTC. Encoded protein: CASSFPGTSGGFYNEQFF. The chain uses TRBV5-4 and TRBJ2-1, with 14 bases that match TRBD2. CDR3 size: 18 residues. Germline CDR1 reads SGHNT; CDR2 reads YYREEE (reference sequence). V shed 2 bases, J shed 4 bases, and the junction held 8 bases outside the gene matches. Variable domain in full (rest from reference TRBV5-4 and TRBJ2-1): ETGVTQSPTHLIKTRGQQVTLRCSSQSGHNTVSWYQQALGQGPQFIFQYYREEENGRGNFPPRFSGLQFPNYSSELNVNALELDDSALYLCASSFPGTSGGFYNEQFFGPGTRLTVL.

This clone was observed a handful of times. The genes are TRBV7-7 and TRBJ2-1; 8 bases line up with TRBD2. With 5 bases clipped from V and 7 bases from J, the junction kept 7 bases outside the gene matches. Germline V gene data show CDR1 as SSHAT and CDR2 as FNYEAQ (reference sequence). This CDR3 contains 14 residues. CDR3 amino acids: CASSPLGGANEQFF. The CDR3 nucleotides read TGTGCCAGCAGCCCCCTCGGGGGGGCGAATGAGCAGTTCTTC.

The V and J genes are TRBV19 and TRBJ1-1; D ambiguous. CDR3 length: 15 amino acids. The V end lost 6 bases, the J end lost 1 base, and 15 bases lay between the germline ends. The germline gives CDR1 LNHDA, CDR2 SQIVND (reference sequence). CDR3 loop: CASRNDPRWNTEAFF. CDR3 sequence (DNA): TGTGCCAGTAGAAACGATCCACGGTGGAACACTGAAGCTTTCTTT.

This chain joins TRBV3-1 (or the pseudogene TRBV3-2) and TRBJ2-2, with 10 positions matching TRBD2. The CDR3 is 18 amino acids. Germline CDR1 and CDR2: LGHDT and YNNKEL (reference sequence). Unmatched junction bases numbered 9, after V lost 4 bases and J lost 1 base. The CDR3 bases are TGTGCCAGCAGCCTAAAGCGGGGGGGCGTTGGGAACACCGGGGAGCTGTTTTTT. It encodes CASSLKRGGVGNTGELFF.

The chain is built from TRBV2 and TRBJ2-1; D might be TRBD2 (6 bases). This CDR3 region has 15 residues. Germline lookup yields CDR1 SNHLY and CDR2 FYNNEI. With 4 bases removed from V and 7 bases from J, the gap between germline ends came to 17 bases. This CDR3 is CASSARLASTNEQFF. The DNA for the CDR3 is TGTGCCAGCAGTGCCAGGCTAGCGTCCACAAATGAGCAGTTCTTC.

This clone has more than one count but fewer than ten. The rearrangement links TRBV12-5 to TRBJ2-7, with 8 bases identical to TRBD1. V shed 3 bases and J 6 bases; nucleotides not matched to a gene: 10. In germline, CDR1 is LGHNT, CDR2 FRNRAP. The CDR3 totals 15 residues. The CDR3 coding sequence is TGTGCTAGTGGTTTATTGGACAGGGTAAATGGCGAGCAGTACTTC. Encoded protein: CASGLLDRVNGEQYF. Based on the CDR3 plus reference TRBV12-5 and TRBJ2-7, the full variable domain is DARVTQTPRHKVTEMGQEVTMRCQPILGHNTVFWYRQTMMQGLELLAYFRNRAPLDDSGMPKDRFSAEMPDATLATLKIQPSEPRDSAVYFCASGLLDRVNGEQYFGPGTRLTVT.

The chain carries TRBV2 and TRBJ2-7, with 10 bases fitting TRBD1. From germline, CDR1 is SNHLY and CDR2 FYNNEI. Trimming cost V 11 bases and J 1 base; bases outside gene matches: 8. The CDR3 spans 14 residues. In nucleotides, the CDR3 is TGTGCCTCCTCAGCGGGACAGGGGTCCTACGAGCAGTACTTC. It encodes CASSAGQGSYEQYF.

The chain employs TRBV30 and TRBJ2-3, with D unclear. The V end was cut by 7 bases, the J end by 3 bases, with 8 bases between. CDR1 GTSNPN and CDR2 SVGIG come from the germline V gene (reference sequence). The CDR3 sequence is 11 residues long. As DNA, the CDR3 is TGTGCCTTCGGTCTAACAGATACGCAGTATTTT. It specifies CAFGLTDTQYF.

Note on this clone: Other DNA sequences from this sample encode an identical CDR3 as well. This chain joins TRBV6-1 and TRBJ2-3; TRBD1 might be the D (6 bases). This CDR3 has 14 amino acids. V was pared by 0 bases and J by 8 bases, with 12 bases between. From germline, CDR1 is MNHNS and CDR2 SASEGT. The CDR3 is CASSEAAGEGTQYF. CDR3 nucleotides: TGTGCCAGCAGTGAAGCGGCAGGGGAAGGTACGCAGTATTTT.

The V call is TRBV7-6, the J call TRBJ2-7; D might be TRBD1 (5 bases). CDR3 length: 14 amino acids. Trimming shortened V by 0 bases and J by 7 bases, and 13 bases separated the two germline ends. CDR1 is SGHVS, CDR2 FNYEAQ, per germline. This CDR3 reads CASSLAATGFEQYF. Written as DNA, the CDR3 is TGTGCCAGCAGCTTAGCGGCCACAGGATTTGAGCAGTACTTC. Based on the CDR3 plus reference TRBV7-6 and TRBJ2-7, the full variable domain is GAGVSQSPRYKVTKRGQDVALRCDPISGHVSLYWYRQALGQGPEFLTYFNYEAQQDKSGLPNDRFSAERPEGSISTLTIQRTEQRDSAMYRCASSLAATGFEQYFGPGTRLTVT.

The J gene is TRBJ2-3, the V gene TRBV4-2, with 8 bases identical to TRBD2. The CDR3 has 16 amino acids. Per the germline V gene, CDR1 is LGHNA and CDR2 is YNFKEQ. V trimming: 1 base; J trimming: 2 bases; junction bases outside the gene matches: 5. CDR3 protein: CASSQGGGGYTDTQYF. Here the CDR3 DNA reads TGTGCCAGCAGCCAAGGTGGCGGGGGGTACACAGATACGCAGTATTTT.

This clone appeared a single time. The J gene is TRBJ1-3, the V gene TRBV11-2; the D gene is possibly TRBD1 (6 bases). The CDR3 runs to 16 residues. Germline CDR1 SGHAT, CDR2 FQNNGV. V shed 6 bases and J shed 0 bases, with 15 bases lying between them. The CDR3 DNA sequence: TGTGCCAGCAGTCACCCTTTCAGGGGCTCTGGAAACACCATATATTTT. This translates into CASSHPFRGSGNTIYF.

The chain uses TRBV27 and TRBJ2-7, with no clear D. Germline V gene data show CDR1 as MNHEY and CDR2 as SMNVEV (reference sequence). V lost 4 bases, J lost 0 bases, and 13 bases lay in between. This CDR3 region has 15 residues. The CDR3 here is CASSYLRRSSYEQYF. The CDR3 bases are TGTGCCAGCAGTTACCTCCGTAGGAGCTCCTACGAGCAGTACTTC.

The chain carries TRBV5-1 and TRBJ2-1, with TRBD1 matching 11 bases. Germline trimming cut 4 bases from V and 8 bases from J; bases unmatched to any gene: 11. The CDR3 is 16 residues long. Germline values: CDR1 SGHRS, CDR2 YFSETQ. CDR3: CASSPGQGGSRDEQFF. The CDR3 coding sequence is TGCGCCAGCAGCCCGGGACAGGGGGGATCCAGGGATGAGCAGTTCTTC.

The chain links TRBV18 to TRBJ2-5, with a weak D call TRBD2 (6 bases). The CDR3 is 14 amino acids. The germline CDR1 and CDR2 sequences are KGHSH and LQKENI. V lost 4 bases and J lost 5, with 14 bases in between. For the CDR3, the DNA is TGTGCCAGCTCACGGGACGGGGGTCCGGAGACCCAGTACTTC. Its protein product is CASSRDGGPETQYF.

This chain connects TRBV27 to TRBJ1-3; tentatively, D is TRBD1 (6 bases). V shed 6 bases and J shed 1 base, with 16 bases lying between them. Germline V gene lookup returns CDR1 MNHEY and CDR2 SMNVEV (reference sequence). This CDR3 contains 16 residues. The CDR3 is CASSTSQQGSGNTIYF. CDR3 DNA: TGTGCCAGCAGCACTTCACAACAGGGATCTGGAAACACCATATATTTT.

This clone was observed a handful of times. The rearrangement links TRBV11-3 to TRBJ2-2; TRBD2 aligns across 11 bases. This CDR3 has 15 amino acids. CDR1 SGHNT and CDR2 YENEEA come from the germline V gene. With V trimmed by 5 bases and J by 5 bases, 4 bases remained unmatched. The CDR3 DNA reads TGTGCCAGCAGCCCCAGGACTAGCGGGACCGGGGAGCTGTTTTTT. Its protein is CASSPRTSGTGELFF.

The CDR3 here is CASSLRTPLINYGYTF. The CDR3 nucleotides read TGTGCCAGCAGTCTACGGACTCCCCTGATAAACTATGGCTACACCTTC. V usage is TRBV28 and J usage is TRBJ1-2; no clear D. CDR1 is MDHEN, CDR2 SYDVKM, per germline. Trimming took 5 bases from V and 2 from J, leaving 18 bases between them. CDR3 size: 16 residues.

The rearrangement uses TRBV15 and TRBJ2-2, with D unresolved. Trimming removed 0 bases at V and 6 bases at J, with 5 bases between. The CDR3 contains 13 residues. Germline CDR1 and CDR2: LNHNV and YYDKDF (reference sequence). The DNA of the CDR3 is TGTGCCACCAGCAGAGACTTTGCCGGGGAGCTGTTTTTT. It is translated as CATSRDFAGELFF.

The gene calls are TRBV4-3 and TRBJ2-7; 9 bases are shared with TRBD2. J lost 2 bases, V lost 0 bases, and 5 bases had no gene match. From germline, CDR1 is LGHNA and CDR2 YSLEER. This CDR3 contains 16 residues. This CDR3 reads CASSQDRASGAYEQYF. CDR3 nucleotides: TGCGCCAGCAGCCAAGATAGGGCTAGCGGGGCCTACGAGCAGTACTTC.